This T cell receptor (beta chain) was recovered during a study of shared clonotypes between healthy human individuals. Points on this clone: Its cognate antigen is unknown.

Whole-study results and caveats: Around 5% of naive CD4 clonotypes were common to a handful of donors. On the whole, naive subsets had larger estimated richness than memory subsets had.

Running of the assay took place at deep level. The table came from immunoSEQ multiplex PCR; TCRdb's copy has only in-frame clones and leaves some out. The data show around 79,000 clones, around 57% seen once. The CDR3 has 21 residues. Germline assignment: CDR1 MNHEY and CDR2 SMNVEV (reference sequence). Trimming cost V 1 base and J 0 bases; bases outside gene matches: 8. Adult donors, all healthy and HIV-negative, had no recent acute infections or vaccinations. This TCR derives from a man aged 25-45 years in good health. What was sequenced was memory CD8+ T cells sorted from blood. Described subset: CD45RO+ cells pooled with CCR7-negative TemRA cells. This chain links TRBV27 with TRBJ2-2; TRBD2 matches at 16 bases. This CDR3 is CASSLFQGLAGGPANTGELFF. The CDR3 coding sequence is TGTGCCAGCAGTTTATTCCAGGGACTAGCGGGAGGGCCGGCGAACACCGGGGAGCTGTTTTTT.